Following are 13 T cell receptor beta chains from one sample sequenced in a study of cytomegalovirus exposure and HLA in healthy donors. The assay was immunoSEQ multiplex PCR, and TCRdb's table has in-frame clones only and misses some. This sample carries approximately 72,000 clones, around 94% of them seen once, and the ten largest clones take 0.5% to 0.75%. The sequencing input was PBMCs. The receptor set was obtained from a woman aged 18 to 35 in good health and CMV-seronegative.

Here the CDR3 DNA reads TGTGCCTGGAGTGCCCAAAAGACAGGGGGTGAGCAGTTCTTC. Its protein is CAWSAQKTGGEQFF. V and J are TRBV30 and TRBJ2-1; 9 bases line up with TRBD1. Germline assignment: CDR1 GTSNPN and CDR2 SVGIG (reference sequence). The CDR3 is 14 amino acids. V trimming: 1 base; J trimming: 9 bases; junction bases outside the gene matches: 7.

This rearrangement joins TRBV30 to TRBJ2-7; D is possibly TRBD1 (6 bases). CDR1 is GTSNPN and CDR2 is SVGIG in the germline V gene (reference sequence). Trimming took off 1 base at V and 5 bases at J, with 18 bases between the two ends. The CDR3 contains 15 residues. The CDR3 DNA reads TGTGCCTGGAGTGCGGAAAGGACAGCAGGGGACGAGCAGTACTTC. Protein sequence: CAWSAERTAGDEQYF. Based on the CDR3 plus reference TRBV30 and TRBJ2-7, the full variable domain is SQTIHQWPATLVQPVGSPLSLECTVEGTSNPNLYWYRQAAGRGLQLLFYSVGIGQISSEVPQNLSASRPQDRQFILSSKKLLLSDSGFYLCAWSAERTAGDEQYFGPGTRLTVT.

The rearrangement links TRBV2 to TRBJ1-1; TRBD1 matches at 8 bases. V shed 9 bases and J 4 bases; nucleotides not matched to a gene: 7. The CDR3 contains 13 residues. Germline-derived CDR1 and CDR2 are SNHLY and FYNNEI. CDR3 DNA: TGTGCCAGACAGGGGGTGGTTGGCACTGAAGCTTTCTTT. This codes for CARQGVVGTEAFF.

In DNA, the CDR3 is TGTGCCAGCAGCCATCAGGGGAACGACTATGGCTACACCTTC. It encodes CASSHQGNDYGYTF. The V and J genes are TRBV7-8 and TRBJ1-2; possible D gene TRBD1, 6 bases. V was clipped by 5 bases and J by 3 bases, with 13 bases between them. This CDR3 region has 14 residues. Per the germline V gene, CDR1 is SGHVS and CDR2 is FQNEAQ.

The rearrangement uses TRBV5-6 and TRBJ1-1, with a weak D call TRBD1 (6 bases). The CDR3 has 14 amino acids. CDR1 and CDR2 (germline): SGHDT, YYEEEE. With 0 bases removed from V and 5 bases from J, the gap between germline ends came to 11 bases. CDR3 in DNA: TGTGCCAGCAGCTTGGTCCCCACAGGGACTGAAGCTTTCTTT. This translates into CASSLVPTGTEAFF.

V and J are TRBV30 and TRBJ2-7; 7 bases line up with TRBD2. Germline-derived CDR1 and CDR2 are GTSNPN and SVGIG (reference sequence). CDR3 length: 12 amino acids. Losses at the gene ends were 0 bases for V and 5 bases for J; bases not matched to a gene: 1. CDR3 sequence reads: CAWSVRGDEQYF. CDR3 nucleotide sequence: TGTGCCTGGAGTGTACGGGGGGACGAGCAGTACTTC.

CDR3 nucleotides: TGTGCCAGCAGCACAACCGGGACAGTCTATAATTCACCCCTCCACTTT. Translating it yields CASSTTGTVYNSPLHF. The J gene is TRBJ1-6, the V gene TRBV5-6, with 7 bases identical to TRBD1. V shed 4 bases, J shed 3 bases, and the junction held 7 bases outside the gene matches. This CDR3 is built from 16 residues. CDR1 is SGHDT and CDR2 is YYEEEE in the germline V gene.

The rearrangement joins TRBV6-5 to TRBJ1-5, with 7 bases aligning to TRBD1. CDR1 is MNHEY and CDR2 is SVGAGI in the germline V gene. V lost 7 bases to trimming and J lost 2 bases; unmatched junction nucleotides: 5. The CDR3 totals 14 residues. The CDR3 protein is CASTEGQRNQPQHF. As DNA, the CDR3 is TGTGCCAGCACCGAGGGACAGCGCAATCAGCCCCAGCATTTT.

This chain uses TRBV25-1 with TRBJ2-6; D perhaps matches TRBD1 (5 bases). The length of the CDR3 is 15 residues. Trimming cost V 7 bases and J 4 bases, with 14 bases left between them. Germline assignment: CDR1 MGHDK and CDR2 SYGVNS. In DNA form, the CDR3 reads TGTGCCAGCACCACGGGCCCAGGGGGGGCCAACGTCCTGACTTTC. It yields the protein CASTTGPGGANVLTF.

The V call is TRBV6-5, the J call TRBJ2-3; TRBD2 agrees at 13 bases. The germline CDR1 and CDR2 sequences are MNHEY and SVGAGI. The J segment lost 6 bases and the V segment lost 2 bases, leaving 5 bases of the junction unmatched. The length of the CDR3 is 16 residues. The CDR3 region has the DNA TGTGCCAGCAGTTACCCGACTAGCGGGGGGCCTGATACGCAGTATTTT. Residues: CASSYPTSGGPDTQYF.

V usage is TRBV6-5 and J usage is TRBJ2-7; TRBD2 aligns across 12 bases. The V segment lost 0 bases and the J segment 6 bases; nucleotides outside the gene matches: 6. Germline CDR1 and CDR2: MNHEY and SVGAGI. The CDR3 extends over 16 amino acids. The CDR3 sequence: CASSYSPSGGALEQYF. The CDR3 nucleotides read TGTGCCAGCAGTTACTCGCCTAGCGGGGGGGCTCTCGAGCAGTACTTC.

This chain links TRBV9 with TRBJ2-7, with D maybe TRBD1 (6 bases). This CDR3 region has 16 residues. Trimming cost V 3 bases and J 6 bases, with 22 bases left between them. Looked up from germline, CDR1 is SGDLS and CDR2 is YYNGEE. CDR3 bases: TGTGCCAGCAGCGCCAGGACAGCGATCGTTCCGGCCGAGCAGTACTTC. Residues: CASSARTAIVPAEQYF.

The chain joins TRBV28 to TRBJ2-7; 8 bases fit TRBD1. Trimming at V came to 2 bases and at J to 6 bases, leaving 18 bases not matched to a gene. Looked up from germline, CDR1 is MDHEN and CDR2 is SYDVKM. CDR3 length equals 18 residues. CDR3 amino acids: CASSLRAGGANQPGEQYF. The DNA for the CDR3 is TGTGCCAGCAGTTTAAGGGCAGGGGGCGCCAACCAGCCTGGCGAGCAGTACTTC.